These T cell receptor beta chains were read from a single sample in a study of cytomegalovirus exposure and HLA in healthy donors. Libraries were prepared by immunoSEQ multiplex PCR; TCRdb keeps only in-frame clonotypes and omits some of them. This sample has 60,000 to 95,000 clones; around 84% occur once, and the top ten carry under 20%. The specimen sequenced was PBMCs. The origin of the receptors is a man aged 65 to 79 in good health and CMV-seropositive. Both conserved end residues are part of each CDR3. Fields, in order: J gene, clone size, V gene, D gene, CDR3 protein, CDR3 DNA. The D gene is left open where the match is weak. Part of the rows lack a size; the others show once, few, many or a class for expanded clones.

J gene: TRBJ1-1; clone size: -; V gene: TRBV7-9; D gene: -; CDR3 protein: CASSPQVLAEAFF; CDR3 DNA: TGTGCCAGCAGCCCACAGGTTTTGGCTGAAGCTTTCTTT
J gene: TRBJ2-2; clone size: -; V gene: TRBV2; D gene: TRBD2; CDR3 protein: CASVRTSNTGELFF; CDR3 DNA: TGTGCCAGCGTAAGGACTAGCAACACCGGGGAGCTGTTTTTT
J gene: TRBJ2-7; clone size: -; V gene: TRBV21-1; D gene: -; CDR3 protein: CASSKGNSGAPYEQYF; CDR3 DNA: TGTGCCAGCAGCAAAGGAAATAGCGGGGCCCCCTACGAGCAGTACTTC
J gene: TRBJ1-4; clone size: -; V gene: TRBV4-1; D gene: -; CDR3 protein: CASSQEREVRRSNEKLFF; CDR3 DNA: TGCGCCAGCAGCCAAGAACGGGAGGTTAGACGGTCTAATGAAAAACTGTTTTTT
J gene: TRBJ2-7; clone size: -; V gene: TRBV6-5; D gene: TRBD1; CDR3 protein: CASSYGGQSYEQYF; CDR3 DNA: TGTGCCAGCAGTTACGGGGGACAGAGCTACGAGCAGTACTTC
J gene: TRBJ2-5; clone size: few; V gene: TRBV5-1; D gene: TRBD2; CDR3 protein: CASSGGTSGETQYF; CDR3 DNA: TGCGCCAGCTCCGGGGGGACCTCCGGGGAGACCCAGTACTTC
J gene: TRBJ2-7; clone size: -; V gene: TRBV7-6; D gene: -; CDR3 protein: CASSLGRGYEQYF; CDR3 DNA: TGTGCCAGCAGCTTAGGGCGGGGCTACGAGCAGTACTTC
J gene: TRBJ2-1; clone size: -; V gene: TRBV4-1; D gene: -; CDR3 protein: CASSPHTRQNFNEQFF; CDR3 DNA: TGCGCCAGCAGCCCTCATACTAGGCAGAATTTCAATGAGCAGTTCTTC
J gene: TRBJ2-2; clone size: once; V gene: TRBV7-6; D gene: TRBD2; CDR3 protein: CASTNTGGRNTGELFF; CDR3 DNA: TGTGCCAGCACCAATACTGGCGGGAGGAACACCGGGGAGCTGTTTTTT
J gene: TRBJ1-5; clone size: -; V gene: TRBV28; D gene: TRBD1; CDR3 protein: CASSLPRGSNQPQHF; CDR3 DNA: TGTGCCAGCAGTTTACCCAGGGGGAGCAATCAGCCCCAGCATTTT
J gene: TRBJ1-2; clone size: few; V gene: TRBV6-4; D gene: TRBD1; CDR3 protein: CASRPGGTGGYTF; CDR3 DNA: TGTGCCAGCAGACCAGGGGGTACTGGAGGCTACACCTTC
J gene: TRBJ2-7; clone size: -; V gene: TRBV11-2; D gene: -; CDR3 protein: CASSSRSHEQYF; CDR3 DNA: TGTGCCAGCAGCTCCAGGTCCCACGAGCAGTACTTC
J gene: TRBJ1-2; clone size: -; V gene: TRBV4-1; D gene: TRBD1; CDR3 protein: CASSHEPGQGYGYTF; CDR3 DNA: TGCGCCAGCAGCCATGAACCGGGACAGGGGTATGGCTACACCTTC
J gene: TRBJ2-6; clone size: -; V gene: TRBV29-1; D gene: -; CDR3 protein: CSARGADSGANVLTF; CDR3 DNA: TGCAGCGCCAGGGGGGCCGACTCTGGGGCCAACGTCCTGACTTTC
J gene: TRBJ1-1; clone size: -; V gene: TRBV6-6; D gene: -; CDR3 protein: CASSYSTEGAFF; CDR3 DNA: TGTGCCAGCAGTTATTCAACAGAGGGAGCTTTCTTT
J gene: TRBJ1-5; clone size: -; V gene: TRBV7-9; D gene: -; CDR3 protein: CASSLSTDQPQHF; CDR3 DNA: TGTGCCAGCAGCTTATCAACAGACCAGCCCCAGCATTTT
J gene: TRBJ2-3; clone size: -; V gene: TRBV7-6; D gene: TRBD2; CDR3 protein: CASSYGTLTSRDTQYF; CDR3 DNA: TGTGCCAGCAGCTACGGTACGCTGACTAGCAGAGATACGCAGTATTTT
J gene: TRBJ2-7; clone size: -; V gene: TRBV6-5; D gene: TRBD2; CDR3 protein: CASSNGGAYEQYF; CDR3 DNA: TGTGCCAGCAGTAACGGGGGGGCTTACGAGCAGTACTTC
J gene: TRBJ1-5; clone size: -; V gene: TRBV28; D gene: -; CDR3 protein: CASRGHLINQPQHF; CDR3 DNA: TGTGCCAGCAGGGGACACCTGATTAATCAGCCCCAGCATTTT
J gene: TRBJ2-5; clone size: -; V gene: TRBV5-1; D gene: -; CDR3 protein: CASRYTHQETQYF; CDR3 DNA: TGCGCCAGCAGGTACACCCACCAAGAGACCCAGTACTTC
J gene: TRBJ1-6; clone size: -; V gene: TRBV7-3; D gene: -; CDR3 protein: CASSWYLSLHF; CDR3 DNA: TGTGCCAGCAGCTGGTACTTGTCCCTCCACTTT
J gene: TRBJ2-7; clone size: -; V gene: TRBV28; D gene: -; CDR3 protein: CASSYSGTYEQYF; CDR3 DNA: TGTGCCAGCAGTTACAGTGGAACCTACGAGCAGTACTTC
J gene: TRBJ2-1; clone size: -; V gene: TRBV4-1; D gene: TRBD2; CDR3 protein: CASSQSRGGVSNEQFF; CDR3 DNA: TGCGCCAGCAGCCAGTCGCGTGGGGGGGTGTCAAATGAGCAGTTCTTC
J gene: TRBJ1-1; clone size: -; V gene: TRBV7-9; D gene: -; CDR3 protein: CASSPTATMNTEAFF; CDR3 DNA: TGTGCCAGCAGCCCGACAGCAACGATGAACACTGAAGCTTTCTTC
J gene: TRBJ2-1; clone size: -; V gene: TRBV9; D gene: TRBD2; CDR3 protein: CASSPRLAGAYNEQFF; CDR3 DNA: TGTGCCAGCAGCCCCCGACTAGCGGGGGCCTACAATGAGCAGTTCTTC
J gene: TRBJ2-3; clone size: -; V gene: TRBV4-1; D gene: -; CDR3 protein: CASSQDVRGASTDTQYF; CDR3 DNA: TGCGCCAGCAGCCAAGATGTTCGGGGTGCTAGCACAGATACGCAGTATTTT
J gene: TRBJ2-7; clone size: -; V gene: TRBV2; D gene: TRBD1; CDR3 protein: CASYSGTGGTEQYF; CDR3 DNA: TGTGCCAGCTACTCCGGGACAGGGGGCACCGAGCAGTACTTC
J gene: TRBJ2-7; clone size: -; V gene: TRBV11-2; D gene: TRBD2; CDR3 protein: CASSPHQRGSYEQYF; CDR3 DNA: TGTGCCAGCAGCCCACACCAGCGGGGATCCTACGAGCAGTACTTC
J gene: TRBJ2-7; clone size: -; V gene: TRBV18; D gene: TRBD2; CDR3 protein: CASSPDAGGPSYEQYF; CDR3 DNA: TGTGCCAGCTCACCTGACGCGGGGGGCCCGTCCTACGAGCAGTACTTC
J gene: TRBJ1-2; clone size: -; V gene: TRBV10-3; D gene: TRBD1; CDR3 protein: CATLKAGTEINYGYTF; CDR3 DNA: TGTGCCACCCTTAAAGCCGGGACAGAGATTAACTATGGCTACACCTTC
J gene: TRBJ2-1; clone size: -; V gene: TRBV4-3; D gene: -; CDR3 protein: CASSQDRYQGEQFF; CDR3 DNA: TGCGCCAGCAGCCAAGATCGATATCAGGGTGAGCAGTTCTTC
J gene: TRBJ2-1; clone size: few; V gene: TRBV7-6; D gene: TRBD2; CDR3 protein: CASSLAGGNNEQFF; CDR3 DNA: TGTGCCAGCAGCTTAGCGGGAGGGAACAATGAGCAGTTCTTC
J gene: TRBJ2-2; clone size: -; V gene: TRBV25-1; D gene: TRBD1; CDR3 protein: CASSEGQGANTGELFF; CDR3 DNA: TGTGCCAGCAGTGAGGGCCAGGGGGCTAACACCGGGGAGCTGTTTTTT